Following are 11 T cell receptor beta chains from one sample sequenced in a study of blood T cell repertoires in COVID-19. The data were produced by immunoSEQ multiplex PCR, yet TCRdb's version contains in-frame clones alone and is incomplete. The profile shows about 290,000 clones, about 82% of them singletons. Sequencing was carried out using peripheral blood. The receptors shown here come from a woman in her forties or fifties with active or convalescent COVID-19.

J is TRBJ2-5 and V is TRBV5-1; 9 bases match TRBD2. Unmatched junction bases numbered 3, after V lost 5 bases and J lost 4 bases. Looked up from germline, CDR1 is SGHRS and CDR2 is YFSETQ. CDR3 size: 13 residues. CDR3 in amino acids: CASRAGGGETQYF. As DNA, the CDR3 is TGCGCCAGCAGAGCGGGAGGAGGAGAGACCCAGTACTTC.

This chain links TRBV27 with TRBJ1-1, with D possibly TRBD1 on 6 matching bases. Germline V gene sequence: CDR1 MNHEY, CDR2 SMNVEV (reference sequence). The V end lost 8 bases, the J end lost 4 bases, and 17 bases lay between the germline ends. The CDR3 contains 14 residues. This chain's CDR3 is CASSWRGQGTEAFF. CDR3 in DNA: TGTGCCAGCTCTTGGCGGGGGCAAGGCACTGAAGCTTTCTTT.

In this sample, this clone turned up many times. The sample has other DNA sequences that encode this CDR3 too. The CDR3 DNA sequence: TGTGCCAGCTCACCAACTAGATCGGTCGGGGGTCAGCCCCAGCATTTT. It is translated as CASSPTRSVGGQPQHF. The chain has TRBV18 and TRBJ1-5, with D perhaps TRBD1 (5 bases). Germline V gene data show CDR1 as KGHSH and CDR2 as LQKENI. This CDR3 region has 16 residues. V shed 2 bases and J shed 6 bases, with 17 bases lying between them. Variable domain in full (rest from reference TRBV18 and TRBJ1-5): NAGVMQNPRHLVRRRGQEARLRCSPMKGHSHVYWYRQLPEEGLKFMVYLQKENIIDESGMPKERFSAEFPKEGPSILRIQQVVRGDSAAYFCASSPTRSVGGQPQHFGDGTRLSIL.

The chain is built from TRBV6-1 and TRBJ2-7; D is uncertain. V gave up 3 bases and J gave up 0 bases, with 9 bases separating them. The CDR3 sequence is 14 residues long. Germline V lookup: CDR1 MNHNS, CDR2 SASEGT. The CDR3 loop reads CASSDNGYSYEQYF. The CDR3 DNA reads TGTGCCAGCAGTGACAACGGGTACTCCTACGAGCAGTACTTC.

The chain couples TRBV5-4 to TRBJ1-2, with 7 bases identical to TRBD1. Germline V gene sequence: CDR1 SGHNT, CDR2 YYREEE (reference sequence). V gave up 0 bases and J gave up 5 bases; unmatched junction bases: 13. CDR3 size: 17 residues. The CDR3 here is CASSLGGDSGRLYGYTF. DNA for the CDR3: TGTGCCAGCAGCTTGGGGGGGGACAGCGGTCGACTATATGGCTACACCTTC.

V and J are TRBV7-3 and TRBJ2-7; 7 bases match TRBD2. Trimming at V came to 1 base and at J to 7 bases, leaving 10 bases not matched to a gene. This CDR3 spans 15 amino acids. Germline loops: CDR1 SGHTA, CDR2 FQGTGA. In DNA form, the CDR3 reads TGTGCCAGCAGCTTAAGCGGGGGTGCCGCGCTTGAGCAGTACTTC. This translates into CASSLSGGAALEQYF.

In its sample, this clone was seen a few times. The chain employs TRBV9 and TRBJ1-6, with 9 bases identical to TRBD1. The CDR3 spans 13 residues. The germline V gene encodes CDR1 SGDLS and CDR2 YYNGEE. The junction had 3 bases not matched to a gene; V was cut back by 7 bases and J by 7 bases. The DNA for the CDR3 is TGTGCCAGCGACAGGGGGATGAATTCACCCCTCCACTTT. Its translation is CASDRGMNSPLHF.

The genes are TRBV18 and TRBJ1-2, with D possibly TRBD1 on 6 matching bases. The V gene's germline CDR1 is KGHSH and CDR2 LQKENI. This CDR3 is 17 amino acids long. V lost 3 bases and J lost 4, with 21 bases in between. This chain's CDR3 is CASSPFRTEFSSYGYTF. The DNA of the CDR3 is TGTGCCAGCTCACCTTTTAGGACAGAATTTTCTAGCTATGGCTACACCTTC.

As DNA, the CDR3 is TGTGCCAGCAGCCCAAGGAGGACTAGCGGGGCAGATACGCAGTATTTT. Translated, it gives CASSPRRTSGADTQYF. The gene calls are TRBV7-6 and TRBJ2-3, with TRBD2 identical over 12 bases. V shed 5 bases, J shed 4 bases, and the junction held 7 bases outside the gene matches. The CDR3 consists of 16 residues. Germline V gene sequence: CDR1 SGHVS, CDR2 FNYEAQ.

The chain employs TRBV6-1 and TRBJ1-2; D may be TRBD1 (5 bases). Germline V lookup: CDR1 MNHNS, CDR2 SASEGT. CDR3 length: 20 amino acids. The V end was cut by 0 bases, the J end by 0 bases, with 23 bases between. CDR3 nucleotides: TGTGCCAGCAGTGAAGCGGGGGACTGGGTCAACCTACTAACTAACTATGGCTACACCTTC. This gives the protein CASSEAGDWVNLLTNYGYTF.

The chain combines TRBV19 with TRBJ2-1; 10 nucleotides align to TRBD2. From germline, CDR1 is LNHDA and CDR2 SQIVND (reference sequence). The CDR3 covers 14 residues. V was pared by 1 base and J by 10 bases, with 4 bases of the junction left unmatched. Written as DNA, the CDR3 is TGTGCCAGTAGTATAGGAGGGACTAGCGACGAGCAGTTCTTC. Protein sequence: CASSIGGTSDEQFF.